This T cell receptor beta chain appears in the sequencing data of a study of cytomegalovirus exposure and HLA in healthy donors. Looked up from germline, CDR1 is PRHDT and CDR2 is FYEKMQ (reference sequence). The CDR3 is made up of 15 amino acids. Trimming stripped 2 bases from V and 4 bases from J, with 14 bases between. Use of 60 Vbeta and 13 Jbeta primers characterized the PCR. Sequencing used immunoSEQ multiplex PCR; TCRdb keeps in-frame clones, though not all of them. Of some 160,000 clones listed, approximately 81% were seen once; the top ten hold around 1.3%. A remark on this clone: The antigen is not known.

Findings and limits, study-wide: In a later analysis, V- and J-gene trimming of beta chains associated with a DCLRE1C missense variant, replicated independently. Versus the approximately 700-donor mean, an Asian-associated ancestry cluster reportedly showed fewer N-insertions in a later analysis. A later analysis found most CMV-associated TCR beta chains apparently HLA-restricted.

The sample was PBMCs. This TCR came from a man in his fifties in good health and CMV-seropositive. The V and J genes are TRBV13 and TRBJ1-2; possibly TRBD1 for D (6 bases). The CDR3 protein is CASSLKRQVLYGYTF. DNA of the CDR3: TGTGCCAGCAGCTTAAAGAGACAGGTCCTCTATGGCTACACCTTC.